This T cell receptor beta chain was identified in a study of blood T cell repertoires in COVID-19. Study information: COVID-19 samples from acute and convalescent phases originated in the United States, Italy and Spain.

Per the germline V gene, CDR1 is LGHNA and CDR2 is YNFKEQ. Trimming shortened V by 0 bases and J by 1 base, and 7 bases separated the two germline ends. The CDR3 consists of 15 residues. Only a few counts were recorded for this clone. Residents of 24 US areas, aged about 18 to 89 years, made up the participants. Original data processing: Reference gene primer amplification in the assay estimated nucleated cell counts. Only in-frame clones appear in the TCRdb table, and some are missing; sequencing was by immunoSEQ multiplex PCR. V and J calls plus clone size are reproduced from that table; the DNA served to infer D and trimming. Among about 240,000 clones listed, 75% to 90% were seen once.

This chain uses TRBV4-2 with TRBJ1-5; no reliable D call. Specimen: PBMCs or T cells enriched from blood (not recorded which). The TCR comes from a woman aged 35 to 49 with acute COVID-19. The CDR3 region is CASSQEAGSNQPQHF. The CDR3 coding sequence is TGTGCCAGCAGCCAAGAGGCAGGAAGCAATCAGCCCCAGCATTTT.